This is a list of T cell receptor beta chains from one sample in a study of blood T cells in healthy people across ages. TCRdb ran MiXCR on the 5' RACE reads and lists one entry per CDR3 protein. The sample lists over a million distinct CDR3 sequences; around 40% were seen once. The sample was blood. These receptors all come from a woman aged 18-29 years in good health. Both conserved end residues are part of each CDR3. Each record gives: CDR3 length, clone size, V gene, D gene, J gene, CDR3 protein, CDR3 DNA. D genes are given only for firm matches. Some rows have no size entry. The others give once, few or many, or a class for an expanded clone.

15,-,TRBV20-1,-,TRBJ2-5,CSARDWREPQETQYF,TGCAGTGCTAGAGATTGGAGGGAGCCCCAGGAGACCCAGTACTTC
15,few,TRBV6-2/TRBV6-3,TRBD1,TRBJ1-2,CASRSTGMINYGYTF,TGTGCCAGCAGGTCGACAGGGATGATCAACTATGGCTACACCTTC
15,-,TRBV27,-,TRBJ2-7,CASRIDYSPLREQYF,TGTGCCAGCAGGATTGACTATTCACCGCTTCGCGAGCAGTACTTC
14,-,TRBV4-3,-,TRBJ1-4,CASSQVGAAEKLFF,TGCGCCAGCAGCCAAGTGGGGGCGGCGGAAAAACTGTTTTTT
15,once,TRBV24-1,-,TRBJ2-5,CATSEHRAKQETQYF,TGTGCCACCAGTGAACACAGGGCAAAACAAGAGACCCAGTACTTC
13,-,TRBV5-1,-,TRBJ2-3,CASSRQFTDTQYF,TGCGCCAGCAGCCGACAGTTCACAGATACGCAGTATTTT
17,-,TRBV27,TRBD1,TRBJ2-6,CASSPGQGTSRANVLTF,TGTGCCAGCAGTCCGGGACAGGGAACATCGAGGGCCAACGTCCTGACTTTC
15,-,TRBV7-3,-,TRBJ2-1,CASSLEREVPYEQFF,TGTGCCAGCAGCTTGGAGAGGGAGGTCCCCTACGAGCAGTTCTTC
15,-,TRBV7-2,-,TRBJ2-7,CASSLAPKEWEAQYF,TGTGCCAGCAGCTTAGCGCCGAAAGAATGGGAGGCCCAGTACTTC
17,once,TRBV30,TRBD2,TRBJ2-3,CAWSTEGFSGDPDTQYF,TGTGCCTGGAGTACGGAGGGATTTAGCGGGGACCCAGATACGCAGTATTTT
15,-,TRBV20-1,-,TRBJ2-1,CSALAGALAANEQFF,TGCAGTGCTTTGGCGGGGGCCCTAGCGGCCAATGAGCAGTTCTTC
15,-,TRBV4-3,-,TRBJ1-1,CASSQDGEGDTEAFF,TGCGCCAGCAGCCAAGATGGGGAGGGTGACACTGAAGCTTTCTTT
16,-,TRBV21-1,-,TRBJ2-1,CASSNRYSRQDNEQFF,TGTGCCAGCAGCAACCGTTACTCACGACAGGACAATGAGCAGTTCTTC
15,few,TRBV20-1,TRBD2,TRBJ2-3,CSARDSSGRGDTQYF,TGCAGTGCTAGAGATTCCAGCGGGAGAGGAGATACGCAGTATTTT
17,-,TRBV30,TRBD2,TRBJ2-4,CAWSVPGTSDAKNIQYF,TGTGCCTGGAGTGTACCCGGGACTAGCGATGCCAAAAACATTCAGTACTTC
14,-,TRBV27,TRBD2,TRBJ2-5,CASKKRGQQETQYF,TGTGCCAGCAAAAAGCGGGGGCAACAAGAGACCCAGTACTTC
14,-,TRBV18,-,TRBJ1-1,CASSPYTGFTEAFF,TGTGCCAGCTCACCCTACACAGGGTTCACTGAAGCTTTCTTT
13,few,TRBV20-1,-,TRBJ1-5,CRARGDWNQPQHF,TGCAGGGCGAGAGGGGATTGGAATCAGCCCCAGCATTTT
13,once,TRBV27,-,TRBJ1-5,CASSYSLGGPQHF,TGTGCCAGTAGTTACAGTTTGGGTGGGCCCCAGCATTTT
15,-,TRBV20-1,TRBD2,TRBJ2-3,CSATRLAGRPDTQYF,TGCAGTGCTACCAGACTAGCGGGGAGGCCAGATACGCAGTATTTT
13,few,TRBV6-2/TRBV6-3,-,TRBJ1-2,CASRRLADYGYTF,TGTGCCAGCAGAAGATTGGCGGACTATGGCTACACCTTC
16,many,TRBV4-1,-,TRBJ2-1,CASSRRLTGGRNEQFF,TGCGCCAGCAGCCGACGTTTGACCGGGGGGCGCAATGAGCAGTTCTTC
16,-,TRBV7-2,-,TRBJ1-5,CASSFGRAYSNQPQHF,TGTGCCAGCAGCTTTGGTAGGGCATATAGCAATCAGCCCCAGCATTTT
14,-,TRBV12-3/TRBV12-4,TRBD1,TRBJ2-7,CASSFIDRGHEQYF,TGTGCCAGCAGTTTTATAGACAGGGGACACGAGCAGTACTTC
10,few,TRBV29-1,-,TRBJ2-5,CSVTEETQYF,TGCAGCGTGACAGAGGAGACCCAGTACTTC
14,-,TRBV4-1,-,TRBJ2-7,CASSQASRTYEQYF,TGCGCCAGCAGCCAAGCGTCTCGGACCTACGAGCAGTACTTC
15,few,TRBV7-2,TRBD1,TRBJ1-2,CASSPLEGATYGYTF,TGTGCCAGCAGCCCCCTTGAGGGGGCAACGTATGGCTACACCTTC
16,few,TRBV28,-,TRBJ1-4,CASSYQDGTTNEKLFF,TGTGCCAGCAGTTACCAGGACGGCACAACTAATGAAAAACTGTTTTTT
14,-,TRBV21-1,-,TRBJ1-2,CASSPTGWSYGYTF,TGTGCCAGCAGCCCCACGGGCTGGAGCTATGGCTACACCTTT
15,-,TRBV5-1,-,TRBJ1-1,CASSPKWGIHTEAFF,TGCGCCAGCAGCCCTAAGTGGGGGATTCACACTGAAGCTTTCTTT
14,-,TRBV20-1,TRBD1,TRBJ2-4,CSARPGTGENIQYF,TGCAGTGCTAGACCAGGGACAGGGGAAAACATTCAGTACTTC
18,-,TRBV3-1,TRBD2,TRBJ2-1,CASSQEWASGRAKDEQFF,TGTGCCAGCAGCCAAGAGTGGGCTAGCGGGAGGGCCAAAGATGAGCAGTTCTTC
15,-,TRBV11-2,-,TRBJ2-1,CASSPQRAGYNEQFF,TGTGCCAGCAGCCCTCAAAGGGCCGGTTACAATGAGCAGTTCTTC